The table lists the clone carrying this TCR beta chain with a few counts. Antigen specificity is unknown. This CDR3 comprises 14 residues. The germline CDR1 and CDR2 sequences are SGHAT and FQNNGV. V lost 4 bases and J lost 7, with 14 bases in between. In the library, individual cDNA molecules carried attached unique molecular identifiers. TCRdb re-called the 5' RACE reads with MiXCR, one entry per CDR3 protein. The sample lists about 47,000 distinct CDR3 sequences, approximately 10% occurring once. These data come from a study of early T cells in non-severe SARS-CoV-2 infection. The wider study: Sequencing targeted bulk RNA from unsorted whole blood, leaving chains unpaired. Whole-study findings and limits: Matching against VDJdb likely underestimated virus-specific expansions, favoring anti-spike CD8.

V is TRBV11-2 and J is TRBJ2-1; a weak D match, TRBD2 (6 bases). The specimen was whole blood. The TCR comes from an adult who was a healthcare worker with PCR-confirmed SARS-CoV-2 infection or an uninfected control (not recorded which). DNA for the CDR3: TGTGCCAGCAGCTCAGTCGGGGGAAGGAATGAGCAGTTCTTC. The encoded protein is CASSSVGGRNEQFF.